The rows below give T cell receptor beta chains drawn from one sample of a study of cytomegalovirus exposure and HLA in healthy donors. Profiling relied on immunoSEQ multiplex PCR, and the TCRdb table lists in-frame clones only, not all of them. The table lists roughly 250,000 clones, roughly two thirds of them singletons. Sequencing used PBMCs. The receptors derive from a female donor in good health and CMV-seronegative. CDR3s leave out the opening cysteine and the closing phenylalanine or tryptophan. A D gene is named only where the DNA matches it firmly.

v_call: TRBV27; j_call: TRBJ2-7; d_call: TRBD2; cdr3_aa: ASSLRLAGGVYEQY
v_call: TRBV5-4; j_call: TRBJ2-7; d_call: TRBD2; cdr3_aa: ASSGGLAETSYEQY
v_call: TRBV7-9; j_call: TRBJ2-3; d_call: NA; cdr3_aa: ASSTRQGNSGGTDTQY
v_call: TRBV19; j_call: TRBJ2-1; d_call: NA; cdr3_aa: ASSRLMSGYNEQF
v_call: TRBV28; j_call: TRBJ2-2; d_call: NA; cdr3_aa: ASSLIPPGELNTGELF
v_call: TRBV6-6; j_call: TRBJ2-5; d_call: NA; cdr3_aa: ASSPSLGREY
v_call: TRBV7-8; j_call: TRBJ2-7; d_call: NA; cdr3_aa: ASSFHPSSYEQY
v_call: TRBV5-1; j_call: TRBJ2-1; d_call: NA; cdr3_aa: ASSLVRNSYNEQF
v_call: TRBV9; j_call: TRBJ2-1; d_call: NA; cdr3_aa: ASSVDQAGIQNEQF
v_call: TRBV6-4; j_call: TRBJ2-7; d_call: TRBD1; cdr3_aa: ASSENQGANHEQY
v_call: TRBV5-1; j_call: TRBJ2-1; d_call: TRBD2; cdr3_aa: ASSPGTSRLNEQF
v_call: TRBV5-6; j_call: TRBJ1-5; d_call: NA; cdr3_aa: ASSWSGAQPQH
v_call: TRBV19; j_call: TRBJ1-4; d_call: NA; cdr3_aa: ASSPRRVATNEKLF
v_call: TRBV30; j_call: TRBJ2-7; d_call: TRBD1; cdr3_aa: AWGRGIYEQY
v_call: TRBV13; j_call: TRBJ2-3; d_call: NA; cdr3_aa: ATRGGSSTDTQY
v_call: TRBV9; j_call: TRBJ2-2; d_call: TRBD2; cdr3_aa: ASSRWREGTGELF
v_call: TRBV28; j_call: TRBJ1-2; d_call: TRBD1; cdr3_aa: ASSGQQGTNYGYT
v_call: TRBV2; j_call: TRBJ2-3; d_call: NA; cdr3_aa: ASMPRVAIPTDTQY
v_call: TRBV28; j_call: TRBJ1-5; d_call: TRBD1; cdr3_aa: ASRSPTGTGVGGNQPQH
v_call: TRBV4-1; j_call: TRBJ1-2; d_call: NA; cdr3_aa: ASSQGNQGGNRVNGYT